Below are 30 T cell receptor beta chains sequenced from a single sample in a study of T cells in Graves' hyperthyroidism and ophthalmopathy. Amplified TCR beta CDR3 regions derived from RNA transcripts. Primed by the HTBI set, a first-round RT-PCR was run on the TCR CDR3. TCRdb recomputed calls from the multiplex PCR reads with MiXCR, one row per CDR3 protein. The profile shows hundreds of thousands of distinct CDR3 sequences, around 15% of them singletons. Sample: blood. These receptors all stem from a woman aged 25-40 years with Graves' hyperthyroidism.

The CDR3 loop is CASSYSSGTYEQYF. The CDR3 bases are TGTGCCAGCAGTTACTCATCGGGAACCTACGAGCAGTACTTC. The chain links TRBV6-6 to TRBJ2-7; weak D call: TRBD2 (5 bases). The germline V gene encodes CDR1 MNHNY and CDR2 SVGAGI (reference sequence). The length of the CDR3 is 14 residues. The V end was cut by 0 bases, the J end by 2 bases, with 8 bases between.

This chain links TRBV30 with TRBJ1-1; the D is unclear. CDR3 length equals 13 residues. The germline V gene has CDR1 GTSNPN and CDR2 SVGIG (reference sequence). V was clipped by 2 bases and J by 4 bases, with 11 bases between them. CDR3 sequence: CAWSLEVGTEAFF. Written as DNA, the CDR3 is TGTGCCTGGAGTTTGGAGGTTGGCACTGAAGCTTTCTTT.

V and J are TRBV5-1 and TRBJ1-3, with D possibly being TRBD1 (5 bases). This CDR3 spans 14 amino acids. V lost 7 bases, J lost 8 bases, and 19 bases lay in between. Germline loops: CDR1 SGHRS, CDR2 YFSETQ. This CDR3 reads CASSLGPRVDTIYF. The DNA of the CDR3 is TGCGCCAGCTCTCTCGGCCCCAGGGTTGACACCATATATTTT.

J is TRBJ2-5 and V is TRBV7-9; either TRBD1 or TRBD2 may supply D (5 bases each). The CDR3 covers 14 residues. Germline V lookup: CDR1 SEHNR, CDR2 FQNEAQ (reference sequence). The ends were cut back, 5 bases at V and 2 bases at J, with 12 bases in the middle. The DNA for the CDR3 is TGTGCCAGCAGCGTATTGGGACCTCAAGAGACCCAGTACTTC. Amino acids: CASSVLGPQETQYF.

About this clonotype: A much larger clone lies one base from this, so it may be a read error. This chain joins TRBV30 and TRBJ2-1, with D possibly called TRBD1 or TRBD2 (5 bases each). The CDR3 contains 12 residues. The germline V and J ends were trimmed by 2 bases and 12 bases, with 14 bases remaining between them. Looked up from germline, CDR1 is GTSNPN and CDR2 is SVGIG (reference sequence). The chain's CDR3 is CAWSNRGAGQFF. CDR3 sequence (DNA): TGTGCCTGGAGTAATAGGGGAGCTGGGCAGTTCTTC.

J is TRBJ2-2 and V is TRBV13, with 7 bases matching TRBD2. Losses at the gene ends were 5 bases for V and 0 bases for J; bases not matched to a gene: 12. The CDR3 consists of 18 residues. Germline-derived CDR1 and CDR2 are PRHDT and FYEKMQ (reference sequence). The CDR3 DNA follows: TGTGCCAGCAGCCCTCCCGTTGGGGGAGGGTCGAACACCGGGGAGCTGTTTTTT. It translates to CASSPPVGGGSNTGELFF.

To note about this clonotype: This sequence may be a read error, since a much larger clone differs from it by one base. V usage is TRBV12-3 or TRBV12-4 and J usage is TRBJ1-2, with 8 bases that match TRBD1. CDR3 length: 14 residues. V lost 3 bases to trimming and J lost 8 bases; unmatched junction nucleotides: 8. DNA for the CDR3: TGTGCCAGCAGTTTCGCGCGGACAGGGAGCGGCTACACCTTC. This gives the protein CASSFARTGSGYTF.

This clonotype was seen repeatedly, ten times or more. This rearrangement joins TRBV12-3 or TRBV12-4 to TRBJ2-5; D tentatively fits TRBD1 or TRBD2 (5 bases each). The CDR3 consists of 13 residues. V dropped 4 bases and J dropped 6 bases, with 12 bases sitting between them. The CDR3 loop reads CASSSGRLQTQYF. The DNA for the CDR3 is TGTGCCAGCAGTTCGGGACGCCTACAGACCCAGTACTTC.

This clonotype came up many times. This chain joins TRBV5-1 and TRBJ2-7, with TRBD2 matching 12 bases. The ends lost 4 bases at V and 1 base at J; junction bases unmatched: 9. The CDR3 extends over 17 amino acids. Per the germline V gene, CDR1 is SGHRS and CDR2 is YFSETQ. CDR3 nucleotide sequence: TGCGCCAGCAGCGGGGCTAGCGGGAGGGCCTGGTCCTACGAGCAGTACTTC. Translation gives CASSGASGRAWSYEQYF.

The V and J genes are TRBV7-2 and TRBJ1-2, with D unresolved. The germline gives CDR1 SGHTA, CDR2 FQGNSA. This CDR3 spans 14 amino acids. Trimming cost V 5 bases and J 2 bases, with 12 bases left between them. The CDR3 DNA is TGTGCCAGCAGCCCCTCATATACAAACTATGGCTACACCTTC. This sequence encodes CASSPSYTNYGYTF.

The sample holds one count of this clonotype. This chain uses TRBV5-5 with TRBJ1-5; tentatively, D is TRBD1 (5 bases). Germline V CDR1 and CDR2: SGHKS, YYEKEE (reference sequence). The CDR3 has 15 amino acids. V was clipped by 0 bases and J by 7 bases, with 14 bases between them. The CDR3 coding sequence is TGTGCCAGCAGCTTGGGGGGGGGACCGCCGCAGCCCCAGCATTTT. Protein sequence: CASSLGGGPPQPQHF.

This clonotype was seen ten or more times. CDR3 nucleotide sequence: TGTGCCAGCAGTTTAGTAACGGGGGGAACCTACAATGAGCAGTTCTTC. It encodes CASSLVTGGTYNEQFF. This chain links TRBV12-3 or TRBV12-4 with TRBJ2-1, with TRBD2 identical over 7 bases. The CDR3 loop spans 16 amino acids. J gave up 2 bases and V 1 base, and 5 bases lay outside the gene matches.

This clonotype was observed at least ten times. V and J are TRBV3-1 and TRBJ2-1, with 8 positions matching TRBD2. V lost 0 bases and J lost 4; bases outside the gene matches: 8. The V gene's germline CDR1 is LGHDT and CDR2 YNNKEL (reference sequence). The CDR3 contains 17 residues. CDR3 residues: CASSQERGTSGYNEQFF. DNA for the CDR3: TGTGCCAGCAGCCAAGAGAGGGGGACTAGTGGGTACAATGAGCAGTTCTTC.

This clonotype was recorded at least ten times. V gene TRBV20-1 combines with J gene TRBJ2-1, with no clear D. The CDR3 is 15 residues long. Trimming shortened V by 0 bases and J by 6 bases, and 15 bases separated the two germline ends. Germline V gene sequence: CDR1 DFQATT, CDR2 SNEGSKA (reference sequence). CDR3 in DNA: TGCAGTGCTAGAGATCTCGAGGCCAGCCCCAATGAGCAGTTCTTC. It translates to CSARDLEASPNEQFF.

This clonotype was counted many times. The rearrangement links TRBV5-1 to TRBJ1-1, with 7 bases lining up with TRBD1. The CDR3 spans 13 residues. The germline V gene has CDR1 SGHRS and CDR2 YFSETQ. Trimming at V came to 4 bases and at J to 5 bases, leaving 5 bases not matched to a gene. CDR3 nucleotide sequence: TGCGCCAGCAGCGGACAGGTGCAAACTGAAGCTTTCTTT. This translates into CASSGQVQTEAFF.

This chain joins TRBV4-1 and TRBJ2-5; D may be TRBD1 or TRBD2 (5 bases each). From germline, CDR1 is MGHRA and CDR2 YSYEKL. CDR3 size: 15 residues. V shed 5 bases and J shed 5 bases, with 18 bases lying between them. CDR3 sequence (DNA): TGCGCCAGCAGCACCCGTAGGGCAGGGACGGAGACCCAGTACTTC. As protein: CASSTRRAGTETQYF.

The rearrangement uses TRBV20-1 and TRBJ1-1, with D possibly matching TRBD1 (5 bases). The CDR3 is 15 amino acids. In germline, CDR1 is DFQATT, CDR2 SNEGSKA (reference sequence). Trimming removed 6 bases from V and 1 base from J, with 18 bases in between. CDR3 nucleotides: TGCAGTGCCCCGGGACCGGCTTCGAAGAACACTGAAGCTTTCTTT. Translation: CSAPGPASKNTEAFF.

The chain has TRBV7-9 and TRBJ2-3; 11 positions agree with TRBD2. Trimming took 6 bases from V and 0 from J; bases not matched to a gene: 11. This CDR3 is 18 amino acids long. Germline lookup yields CDR1 SEHNR and CDR2 FQNEAQ (reference sequence). CDR3 sequence reads: CASRQKPGLAVSTDTQYF. The CDR3 coding sequence is TGTGCCAGCAGACAAAAACCGGGACTAGCGGTGAGCACAGATACGCAGTATTTT.

Ten or more counts support this clonotype. Germline and junction disagree at one end, which may indicate a read error. The chain has TRBV7-7 and TRBJ2-5; the D is unclear. The CDR3 covers 13 residues. From germline, CDR1 is SSHAT and CDR2 FNYEAQ (reference sequence). The CDR3 DNA reads TGTGCTAGCAGCTCCTCTCCGCAAGAGACCCAGTACTTC. The encoded protein is CASSSSPQETQYF.

There are many counts of this clonotype. The chain uses TRBV7-2 and TRBJ2-7; tentative D call: TRBD2 (5 bases). Germline loops: CDR1 SGHTA, CDR2 FQGNSA. V lost 4 bases and J lost 3, with 13 bases in between. The CDR3 extends over 14 amino acids. In DNA form, the CDR3 reads TGTGCCAGCAGCTCCGGGATCGGAGGCTACGAGCAGTACTTC. This codes for CASSSGIGGYEQYF.

The table lists this clonotype with a few counts. This chain uses TRBV7-2 with TRBJ2-1, with TRBD2 matching over 10 bases. V trimming: 0 bases; J trimming: 8 bases; junction bases outside the gene matches: 13. CDR3 length: 18 residues. CDR1 is SGHTA and CDR2 is FQGNSA in the germline V gene. The chain's CDR3 is CASSLAPRGRSGRDEQFF. CDR3 DNA sequence: TGTGCCAGCAGCTTAGCCCCACGCGGGAGGAGCGGGAGGGATGAGCAGTTCTTC.

This clonotype was counted many times. V gene TRBV5-6 combines with J gene TRBJ2-1; 8 bases match TRBD2. Germline loops: CDR1 SGHDT, CDR2 YYEEEE. With 0 bases clipped from V and 6 bases from J, the junction kept 14 bases outside the gene matches. The CDR3 consists of 18 residues. The CDR3 coding sequence is TGTGCCAGCAGCTTGGGCCCAGCGGGAGTAGCTCAGGGCAATGAGCAGTTCTTC. This codes for CASSLGPAGVAQGNEQFF.

This clonotype has at least ten counts. This sequence joins TRBV28 and TRBJ2-1, with D maybe TRBD1 (5 bases). Germline V gives CDR1 MDHEN, CDR2 SYDVKM. There are 12 residues in the CDR3. The V and J ends lost 5 bases and 9 bases respectively, with 11 bases between them. The CDR3: CASSNDSLEQFF. CDR3 DNA sequence: TGTGCCAGCAGTAACGACAGTCTTGAGCAGTTCTTC.

The rearrangement joins TRBV11-2 to TRBJ1-6; D not resolved. The V end was cut by 1 base, the J end by 5 bases, with 3 bases between. Per germline, CDR1 SGHAT and CDR2 FQNNGV. This CDR3 is 13 amino acids long. The CDR3 DNA follows: TGTGCCAGCAGCTTAGCCGATAATTCACCCCTCCACTTT. Protein: CASSLADNSPLHF.

The chain links TRBV20-1 to TRBJ2-7, with D perhaps TRBD2 (6 bases). The CDR3 length is 13 residues. Between the trimmed V and J ends, which lost 0 bases and 2 bases, there was a span of 8 bases. Germline assignment: CDR1 DFQATT and CDR2 SNEGSKA (reference sequence). The CDR3 loop is CSARDGGPYEQYF. CDR3 bases: TGCAGTGCTAGAGATGGAGGGCCCTACGAGCAGTACTTC.

At least ten counts were recorded for this clonotype. The J gene is TRBJ2-5, the V gene TRBV11-2; perhaps D is TRBD1 or TRBD2 (5 bases each). Germline V CDR1 and CDR2: SGHAT, FQNNGV. Trimming cost V 7 bases and J 7 bases, with 10 bases left between them. The CDR3 runs to 11 residues. The DNA of the CDR3 is TGTGCCAGCAACGAGAGGGGGACCCAGTACTTC. It encodes CASNERGTQYF. Filled out from reference TRBV11-2 and TRBJ2-5, the complete variable domain reads EAGVAQSPRYKIIEKRQSVAFWCNPISGHATLYWYQQILGQGPKLLIQFQNNGVVDDSQLPKDRFSAERLKGVDSTLKIQPAKLEDSAVYLCASNERGTQYFGPGTRLLVL.

This clonotype was detected ten times or more. The chain joins TRBV27 to TRBJ2-1; D may match TRBD1 or TRBD2 (6 bases each). Trimming left V 6 bases short and J 5 bases short, with 14 bases between. The germline CDR1 and CDR2 sequences are MNHEY and SMNVEV (reference sequence). CDR3 size: 14 residues. CDR3 nucleotide sequence: TGTGCCAGCAGCCACCGAGGGGGGCACAATGAGCAGTTCTTC. Protein sequence: CASSHRGGHNEQFF.

This clonotype has a handful of counts. This chain uses TRBV24-1 with TRBJ2-1; 10 nucleotides align to TRBD2. V trimming: 3 bases; J trimming: 6 bases; junction bases outside the gene matches: 13. The germline CDR1 and CDR2 sequences are KGHDR and SFDVKD. The CDR3 runs to 18 residues. The CDR3 DNA reads TGTGCCACCAGTGATCCCAAGGAGCTAGCGGGAGCAAGCAATGAGCAGTTCTTC. Its translation: CATSDPKELAGASNEQFF.

The V and J genes are TRBV20-1 and TRBJ2-3, with TRBD2 as a possible D gene (6 bases). V lost 1 base and J 5 bases, leaving 16 bases between the germline ends. Germline loops: CDR1 DFQATT, CDR2 SNEGSKA (reference sequence). The CDR3 totals 15 residues. CDR3 amino acids: CSARGQGGHIDTQYF. The CDR3 coding sequence is TGCAGTGCTAGAGGGCAGGGAGGCCACATAGATACGCAGTATTTT.

The V call is TRBV5-1, the J call TRBJ2-6, with 8 bases fitting TRBD1. Germline CDR1 reads SGHRS; CDR2 reads YFSETQ. J gave up 1 base and V 9 bases, and 9 bases lay outside the gene matches. The CDR3 loop spans 16 amino acids. In DNA, the CDR3 is TGCGCCAACACCAGGACAGGGAAATCTGGGGCCAACGTCCTGACTTTC. It encodes CANTRTGKSGANVLTF.